Shown below are 18 T cell receptor beta chains from a single sample sequenced in a study of blood T cell repertoires in COVID-19. The table came from immunoSEQ multiplex PCR; TCRdb's copy has only in-frame clones and leaves some out. The data show a few hundred thousand clones, roughly four fifths seen once. The sample comprised peripheral blood. The receptors shown here come from a man aged 30 to 39 who had recovered from COVID-19.

This clone was detected a few times. The chain couples TRBV6-5 to TRBJ2-5, with 7 bases that match TRBD1. This CDR3 has 14 residues. Germline V gene sequence: CDR1 MNHEY, CDR2 SVGAGI. The V and J ends lost 6 bases and 2 bases, in that order; junction bases with no gene match: 6. Written as DNA, the CDR3 is TGTGCCAGCAGACCGGGACAGAATCAAGAGACCCAGTACTTC. The encoded protein is CASRPGQNQETQYF.

This clone has just one count. The chain employs TRBV28 and TRBJ1-2; D perhaps matches TRBD1 (6 bases). The CDR3 covers 15 residues. CDR1 is MDHEN and CDR2 is SYDVKM in the germline V gene. V was clipped by 6 bases and J by 3 bases, with 17 bases between them. The CDR3 DNA reads TGTGCCAGCAGATCTAGACAGGAGCAGTACTATGGCTACACCTTC. Amino acid sequence: CASRSRQEQYYGYTF.

The chain is built from TRBV3-1 (or the pseudogene TRBV3-2) and TRBJ1-2; no firm D call. The V gene lost 1 base and the J gene lost 3 bases, with 6 bases spanning the gap. Per the germline V gene, CDR1 is LGHDT and CDR2 is YNNKEL (reference sequence). This CDR3 contains 13 residues. The CDR3 sequence is CASSQGSYYGYTF. The CDR3 nucleotides are TGTGCCAGCAGCCAAGGTTCCTACTATGGCTACACCTTC.

The chain recombines TRBV2 with TRBJ2-1; TRBD1 matches at 7 bases. V gave up 6 bases and J gave up 9 bases; unmatched junction bases: 14. The CDR3 loop spans 15 amino acids. Germline CDR1 and CDR2: SNHLY and FYNNEI. The DNA of the CDR3 is TGTGCCAGCAGAGCTCGGACAGGTGCGGTTGCTGAGCAGTTCTTC. Protein sequence: CASRARTGAVAEQFF.

The CDR3 reads CASSYKNTVAGELFF. CDR3 sequence (DNA): TGTGCCAGCAGCTATAAAAATACGGTCGCCGGGGAGCTGTTTTTT. The chain joins TRBV5-4 to TRBJ2-2; D uncertain. Germline V lookup: CDR1 SGHNT, CDR2 YYREEE (reference sequence). This CDR3 region has 15 residues. Deletions cut 3 bases from V and 6 bases from J, with 15 bases between.

The J gene is TRBJ1-4, the V gene TRBV2; 7 bases are a match to TRBD1. CDR3 size: 15 residues. Germline CDR1 and CDR2: SNHLY and FYNNEI. Trimming at V came to 9 bases and at J to 0 bases, leaving 7 bases not matched to a gene. The CDR3 region is CASKRQGATNEKLFF. The CDR3 nucleotides read TGTGCCAGTAAACGCCAGGGGGCAACTAATGAAAAACTGTTTTTT.

V is TRBV18 and J is TRBJ1-3; D uncertain. CDR1 and CDR2 (germline): KGHSH, LQKENI. Trimming cost V 0 bases and J 4 bases, with 13 bases left between them. The CDR3 loop spans 16 amino acids. CDR3 in amino acids: CASSPPIGGSGNTIYF. The CDR3 nucleotides are TGTGCCAGCTCACCACCTATAGGCGGTTCGGGAAACACCATATATTTT.

The chain recombines TRBV5-1 with TRBJ1-6; TRBD1 aligns across 7 bases. Germline values: CDR1 SGHRS, CDR2 YFSETQ. The V and J ends lost 9 bases and 7 bases, in that order; junction bases with no gene match: 13. The CDR3 sequence is 15 residues long. The CDR3 spells CATARDSPANSPLHF. The CDR3, as DNA: TGCGCCACAGCCCGGGACAGCCCGGCCAATTCACCCCTCCACTTT.

The rearrangement links TRBV5-4 to TRBJ2-2, with D unresolved. This CDR3 spans 13 amino acids. V lost 3 bases and J lost 1, with 4 bases in between. Germline loops: CDR1 SGHNT, CDR2 YYREEE (reference sequence). The CDR3 reads CASSSQNTGELFF. CDR3 DNA sequence: TGTGCCAGCAGCTCCCAGAACACCGGGGAGCTGTTTTTT.

The chain couples TRBV2 to TRBJ2-3, with 8 bases matching TRBD2. The trim removed 8 bases at V and 4 bases at J, leaving 11 bases unmatched. Germline CDR1 and CDR2: SNHLY and FYNNEI. The CDR3 is 15 residues long. CDR3 nucleotides: TGTGCCAGCCAAACCGGGACTAGATATGCAGATACGCAGTATTTT. Protein: CASQTGTRYADTQYF.

The V gene is TRBV2, the J gene TRBJ1-2; 7 bases agree with TRBD1. Germline values: CDR1 SNHLY, CDR2 FYNNEI. The CDR3 contains 14 residues. J lost 4 bases, V lost 7 bases, and 9 bases had no gene match. CDR3 nucleotide sequence: TGTGCCAGCACCAGTTCCGGGACAGTCTATGGCTACACCTTC. It yields the protein CASTSSGTVYGYTF.

The sample holds one count of this clone. This chain connects TRBV6-5 to TRBJ2-5, with a possible D match to TRBD2 (5 bases). Trimming removed 0 bases from V and 13 bases from J, with 15 bases in between. CDR3 size: 13 residues. CDR1 and CDR2 (germline): MNHEY, SVGAGI. The CDR3 sequence: CASSYSMGSPMYF. In nucleotides, the CDR3 is TGTGCCAGCAGTTACTCGATGGGGAGCCCGATGTACTTC.

CDR3 amino acids: CSARALNTIYF. The CDR3 DNA follows: TGCAGTGCTAGAGCTCTAAACACCATATATTTT. V is TRBV20-1 and J is TRBJ1-3; D remains ambiguous. The CDR3 length is 11 residues. Germline V gene data show CDR1 as DFQATT and CDR2 as SNEGSKA (reference sequence). Trimming shortened V by 1 base and J by 6 bases, and 4 bases separated the two germline ends.

The CDR3 loop is CASSPTQGSYGYTF. CDR3 nucleotide sequence: TGTGCCAGCAGCCCAACACAGGGTTCCTATGGCTACACCTTC. This sequence joins TRBV6-5 and TRBJ1-2; possibly TRBD1 for D (6 bases). V was pared by 6 bases and J by 4 bases, with 15 bases between. Germline V CDR1 and CDR2: MNHEY, SVGAGI. CDR3 length equals 14 residues.

This clone was observed a few times. CDR3 nucleotides: TGTGCCAGCAGCTTTGGGGGGGACGATTACTACAATGAGCAGTTCTTC. Protein product: CASSFGGDDYYNEQFF. The chain employs TRBV7-6 and TRBJ2-1; 7 positions match TRBD2. Trimming cost V 3 bases and J 3 bases; bases outside gene matches: 8. CDR1 is SGHVS and CDR2 is FNYEAQ in the germline V gene. The CDR3 has 16 amino acids.

The chain couples TRBV24-1 to TRBJ2-5; possible D gene TRBD1, 5 bases. This CDR3 is 15 amino acids long. V dropped 4 bases and J dropped 1 base, with 12 bases sitting between them. Germline V gives CDR1 KGHDR, CDR2 SFDVKD. CDR3 residues: CATSDSTGFQETQYF. CDR3 sequence (DNA): TGTGCCACCAGTGACTCAACAGGATTCCAAGAGACCCAGTACTTC.

This clone occurred once. V is TRBV3-1 (or the pseudogene TRBV3-2) and J is TRBJ1-4; D is possibly TRBD1 (6 bases). The CDR3 covers 13 residues. Germline V CDR1 and CDR2: LGHDT, YNNKEL (reference sequence). Trimming left V 7 bases short and J 5 bases short, with 11 bases between. The CDR3 is CASTGTKNEKLFF. CDR3 sequence (DNA): TGTGCCAGCACGGGGACAAAGAATGAAAAACTGTTTTTT.

The rearrangement links TRBV5-1 to TRBJ1-5, with 8 bases matching TRBD1. The V gene's germline CDR1 is SGHRS and CDR2 YFSETQ. The V gene end was trimmed by 4 bases and the J gene end by 5 bases; junction bases not matched to a gene: 11. This CDR3 contains 16 residues. This CDR3 reads CASSLIPGQADQPQHF. The CDR3 nucleotides are TGCGCCAGCAGCCTTATCCCGGGACAGGCCGATCAGCCCCAGCATTTT.